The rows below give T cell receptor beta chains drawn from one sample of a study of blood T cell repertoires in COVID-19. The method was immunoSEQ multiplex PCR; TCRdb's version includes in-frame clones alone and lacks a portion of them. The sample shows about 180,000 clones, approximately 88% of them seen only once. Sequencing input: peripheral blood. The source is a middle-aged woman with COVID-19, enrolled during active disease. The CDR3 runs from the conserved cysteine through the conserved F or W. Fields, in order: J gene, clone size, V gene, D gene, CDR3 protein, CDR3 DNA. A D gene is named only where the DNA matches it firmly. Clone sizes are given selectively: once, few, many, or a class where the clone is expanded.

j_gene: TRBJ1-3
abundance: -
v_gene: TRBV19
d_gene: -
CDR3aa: CASTPTAGNTIYF
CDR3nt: TGTGCCAGTACCCCGACAGCTGGAAACACCATATATTTT

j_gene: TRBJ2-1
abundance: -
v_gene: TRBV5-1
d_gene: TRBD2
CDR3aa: CASSLDSGLGYNEQFF
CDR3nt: TGCGCCAGCAGCTTGGATTCTGGACTAGGCTACAATGAGCAGTTCTTC

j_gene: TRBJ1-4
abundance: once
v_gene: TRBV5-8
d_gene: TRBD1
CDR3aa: CASSPTPGTDEKLFF
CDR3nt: TGTGCCAGCAGCCCGACCCCCGGGACAGATGAAAAACTGTTTTTT

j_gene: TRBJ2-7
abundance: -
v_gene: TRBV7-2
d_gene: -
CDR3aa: CASSLAWEASYEQYF
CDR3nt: TGTGCCAGCAGCTTAGCCTGGGAGGCTTCCTACGAGCAGTACTTC

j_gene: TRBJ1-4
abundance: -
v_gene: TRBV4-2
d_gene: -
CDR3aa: CASSEESGGLFF
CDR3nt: TGTGCCAGCAGCGAGGAGTCAGGAGGACTGTTTTTT

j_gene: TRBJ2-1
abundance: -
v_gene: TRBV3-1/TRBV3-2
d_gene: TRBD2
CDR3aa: CASSQDALAGNEQFF
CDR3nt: TGTGCCAGCAGCCAAGATGCACTAGCGGGGAATGAGCAGTTCTTC

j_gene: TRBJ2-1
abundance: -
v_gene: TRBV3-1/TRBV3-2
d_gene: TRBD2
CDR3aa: CASSQEWAGASDEQFF
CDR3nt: TGTGCCAGCAGCCAAGAATGGGCGGGAGCGAGCGATGAGCAGTTCTTC

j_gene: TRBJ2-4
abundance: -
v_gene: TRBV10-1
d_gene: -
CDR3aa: CASSESMGGNIQYF
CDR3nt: TGCGCCAGCAGTGAGTCGATGGGAGGAAACATTCAGTACTTC

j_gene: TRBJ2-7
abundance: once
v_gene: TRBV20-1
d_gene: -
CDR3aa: CSASSFLTRSSYEQYF
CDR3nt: TGCAGTGCTAGTTCCTTCCTTACTAGGAGCTCCTACGAGCAGTACTTC

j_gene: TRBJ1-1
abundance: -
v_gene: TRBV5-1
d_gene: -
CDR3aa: CASSLAGGVVTEAFF
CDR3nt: TGCGCCAGCAGCTTGGCCGGAGGGGTGGTCACTGAAGCTTTCTTT

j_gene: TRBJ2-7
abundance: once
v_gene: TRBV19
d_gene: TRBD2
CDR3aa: CASSPGLGGEQYF
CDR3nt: TGTGCCAGTAGTCCCGGACTAGGCGGTGAGCAGTACTTC

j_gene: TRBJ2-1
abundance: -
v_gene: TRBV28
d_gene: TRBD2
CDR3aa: CASSPGASGSREQFF
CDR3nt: TGTGCCAGCAGTCCCGGGGCTAGCGGGAGCCGTGAGCAGTTCTTC

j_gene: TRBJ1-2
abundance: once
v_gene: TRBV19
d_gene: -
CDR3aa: CASSVLLANYGYTF
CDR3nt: TGTGCCAGTAGTGTCCTACTAGCTAACTATGGCTACACCTTC

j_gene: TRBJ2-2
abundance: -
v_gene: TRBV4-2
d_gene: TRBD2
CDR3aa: CASSQDRLAVGGELFF
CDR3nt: TGTGCCAGCAGCCAAGATAGGCTAGCGGTTGGCGGGGAGCTGTTTTTT

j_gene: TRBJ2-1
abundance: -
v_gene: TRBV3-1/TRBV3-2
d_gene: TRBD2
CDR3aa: CASSPTSGGGNEQFF
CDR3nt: TGTGCCAGCAGCCCTACTAGCGGGGGGGGCAATGAGCAGTTCTTC

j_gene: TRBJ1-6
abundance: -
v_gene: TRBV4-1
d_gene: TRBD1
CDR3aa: CASSPGQGNSPLHF
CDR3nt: TGCGCCAGCAGCCCTGGACAGGGGAATTCACCCCTCCACTTT

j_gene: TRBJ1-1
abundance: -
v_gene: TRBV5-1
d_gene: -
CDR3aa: CASSLSNTEAFF
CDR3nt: TGCGCCAGCAGCCTATCGAACACTGAAGCTTTCTTT

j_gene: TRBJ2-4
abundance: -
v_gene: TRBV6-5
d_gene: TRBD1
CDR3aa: CASSYSSAKQGSIQYF
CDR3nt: TGTGCCAGCAGTTACTCGTCCGCCAAACAGGGGAGCATTCAGTACTTC

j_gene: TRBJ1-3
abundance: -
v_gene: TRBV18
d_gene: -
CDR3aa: CASSPAGSGNTIYF
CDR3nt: TGTGCCAGCTCACCGGCAGGCTCTGGAAACACCATATATTTT

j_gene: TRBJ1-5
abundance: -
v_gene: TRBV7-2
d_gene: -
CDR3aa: CASSWGDDQPQHF
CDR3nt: TGTGCCAGCAGCTGGGGCGATGATCAGCCCCAGCATTTT

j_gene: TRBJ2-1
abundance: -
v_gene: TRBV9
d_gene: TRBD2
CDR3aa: CASSPRTSGRASYNEQFF
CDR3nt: TGTGCCAGCAGCCCCAGGACTAGCGGGAGGGCCTCCTACAATGAGCAGTTCTTC